This passage covers 23 T cell receptor beta chains from one sample sequenced in a study of tumor-infiltrating lymphocytes in localized non-small cell lung cancer. Clones were sequenced by immunoSEQ multiplex PCR, and TCRdb holds only the in-frame ones, with some missing. The data show roughly 9,200 clones, around 81% seen once. The specimen sequenced was uninvolved lung tissue not adjacent to the tumor. The receptors were gathered from a human donor with non-small cell lung cancer.

The chain joins TRBV6-5 to TRBJ2-1, with 7 bases identical to TRBD2. Germline assignment: CDR1 MNHEY and CDR2 SVGAGI. With V trimmed by 5 bases and J by 12 bases, 16 bases remained unmatched. This CDR3 spans 15 amino acids. The CDR3 here is CASSPDSSGNGGQFF. DNA of the CDR3: TGTGCCAGCAGTCCAGACTCAAGCGGGAATGGGGGGCAGTTCTTC.

The chain joins TRBV5-1 to TRBJ2-1, with 9 bases lining up with TRBD1. The V segment lost 3 bases and the J segment 8 bases; nucleotides outside the gene matches: 9. CDR1 is SGHRS and CDR2 is YFSETQ in the germline V gene. There are 15 residues in the CDR3. In DNA form, the CDR3 reads TGCGCCAGCAGCTCCTGGGGGGACAGGGTCGATGAGCAGTTCTTC. Its translation: CASSSWGDRVDEQFF.

The rearrangement joins TRBV4-1 to TRBJ1-5; D is unresolved. The CDR3 has 16 residues. Germline V CDR1 and CDR2: MGHRA, YSYEKL. With 3 bases removed from V and 4 bases from J, the gap between germline ends came to 16 bases. CDR3 in DNA: TGCGCCAGCAGCCAGACTGAGGCCCAGTGGAATCAGCCCCAGCATTTT. The encoded protein is CASSQTEAQWNQPQHF.

The genes are TRBV12-5 and TRBJ1-2; D is unclear. CDR1 LGHNT and CDR2 FRNRAP come from the germline V gene. Trimming removed 1 base at V and 4 bases at J, with 16 bases between. The CDR3 has 16 residues. The CDR3 protein is CASGLGDLLFGYGYTF. CDR3 coding DNA: TGTGCTAGTGGTTTGGGGGATCTACTCTTCGGCTATGGCTACACCTTC.

This clone showed up just a few times. The V and J genes are TRBV29-1 and TRBJ2-1, with D uncertain. The V gene lost 2 bases and the J gene lost 0 bases, with 8 bases spanning the gap. This CDR3 is 14 amino acids long. From germline, CDR1 is SQVTM and CDR2 ANQGSEA. The CDR3 nucleotides are TGCAGCGTTGAAAACTTCAGCTCCTACAATGAGCAGTTCTTC. Its translation is CSVENFSSYNEQFF.

The V call is TRBV6-1, the J call TRBJ1-5; 11 positions agree with TRBD1. The CDR3 is 15 amino acids. Unmatched junction bases numbered 2, after V lost 3 bases and J lost 4 bases. Per the germline V gene, CDR1 is MNHNS and CDR2 is SASEGT. The CDR3 loop reads CASSDGTGGNQPQHF. The CDR3 nucleotides are TGTGCCAGCAGTGACGGGACAGGGGGTAATCAGCCCCAGCATTTT.

V usage is TRBV7-2 and J usage is TRBJ2-7, with D possibly being TRBD1 (5 bases). Trimming pared 5 bases from V and 5 bases from J, leaving 10 bases between. The CDR3 has 12 amino acids. CDR1 SGHTA and CDR2 FQGNSA come from the germline V gene. The CDR3, as DNA: TGTGCCAGCAGCAAGGGGCTACACGAGCAGTACTTC. It encodes CASSKGLHEQYF. The variable domain in full, completed from reference TRBV7-2 and TRBJ2-7, reads GAGVSQSPSNKVTEKGKDVELRCDPISGHTALYWYRQSLGQGLEFLIYFQGNSAPDKSGLPSDRFSAERTGGSVSTLTIQRTQQEDSAVYLCASSKGLHEQYFGPGTRLTVT.

V and J are TRBV29-1 and TRBJ2-2; D possibly corresponds to TRBD2 (6 bases). This CDR3 comprises 13 residues. Trimming shortened V by 7 bases and J by 4 bases, and 13 bases separated the two germline ends. Per the germline V gene, CDR1 is SQVTM and CDR2 is ANQGSEA. The CDR3 DNA sequence: TGCAGCGCCCGGCGGGGTGGCACCGGGGAGCTGTTTTTT. Protein product: CSARRGGTGELFF.

This chain uses TRBV2 with TRBJ2-1; D gene unclear. Trimming shortened V by 6 bases and J by 8 bases, and 8 bases separated the two germline ends. CDR3 length: 11 amino acids. CDR1 and CDR2 from the germline V gene are SNHLY and FYNNEI. CDR3 nucleotide sequence: TGTGCCAGCAGCCGACTGGATGAGCAGTTCTTC. Amino acids: CASSRLDEQFF. Based on the CDR3 plus reference TRBV2 and TRBJ2-1, the full variable domain is EPEVTQTPSHQVTQMGQEVILRCVPISNHLYFYWYRQILGQKVEFLVSFYNNEISEKSEIFDDQFSVERPDGSNFTLKIRSTKLEDSAMYFCASSRLDEQFFGPGTRLTVL.

This clone was detected a few times. The V call is TRBV15, the J call TRBJ2-3; D gene unclear. V lost 2 bases to trimming and J lost 0 bases, with 9 bases between them. Germline V gene sequence: CDR1 LNHNV, CDR2 YYDKDF (reference sequence). CDR3 length: 15 amino acids. CDR3 loop: CATSRRVTSTDTQYF. The CDR3 region has the DNA TGTGCCACCAGCAGACGAGTTACTAGCACAGATACGCAGTATTTT.

The chain is built from TRBV19 and TRBJ1-5; 7 bases are a match to TRBD1. CDR1 is LNHDA and CDR2 is SQIVND in the germline V gene (reference sequence). V trimming: 5 bases; J trimming: 2 bases; junction bases outside the gene matches: 9. The CDR3 spans 16 residues. The CDR3 sequence: CASSVPQGSRNQPQHF. The CDR3 DNA sequence: TGTGCCAGTAGTGTTCCACAGGGGAGTCGCAATCAGCCCCAGCATTTT.

The chain recombines TRBV7-9 with TRBJ2-1; D possibly uses TRBD1 or TRBD2 (6 bases each). V shed 5 bases and J shed 2 bases, with 10 bases lying between them. Per the germline V gene, CDR1 is SEHNR and CDR2 is FQNEAQ (reference sequence). This CDR3 has 14 residues. CDR3 region: CASSVGGTYNEQFF. As DNA, the CDR3 is TGTGCCAGCAGCGTAGGGGGGACCTACAATGAGCAGTTCTTC.

V usage is TRBV5-1 and J usage is TRBJ2-3, with a tentative D call TRBD2 (6 bases). The CDR3 sequence is 16 residues long. V lost 4 bases and J lost 0, with 15 bases in between. The germline CDR1 and CDR2 sequences are SGHRS and YFSETQ. The DNA for the CDR3 is TGCGCCAGCAGCCAGGGACTGATATCTAGCACAGATACGCAGTATTTT. Translation gives CASSQGLISSTDTQYF.

CDR3 in amino acids: CASTRIEGTQYF. DNA of the CDR3: TGTGCCAGCACCCGCATCGAGGGGACCCAGTACTTC. The gene calls are TRBV5-6 and TRBJ2-5; a weak D match, TRBD2 (5 bases). The V end lost 6 bases, the J end lost 7 bases, and 13 bases lay between the germline ends. This CDR3 is built from 12 residues. Germline V gene sequence: CDR1 SGHDT, CDR2 YYEEEE.

The chain employs TRBV2 and TRBJ2-1, with 11 bases matching TRBD2. Trimming removed 8 bases from V and 5 bases from J; junction bases left unmatched: 5. The germline V gene encodes CDR1 SNHLY and CDR2 FYNNEI. The CDR3 extends over 14 amino acids. DNA of the CDR3: TGTGCCAGCTCTGAGACTAGCGGGAACAATGAGCAGTTCTTC. Protein product: CASSETSGNNEQFF.

This clone was found once. The chain employs TRBV9 and TRBJ2-1, with D possibly TRBD1 on 6 matching bases. The V end lost 4 bases, the J end lost 6 bases, and 11 bases lay between the germline ends. Germline V gene sequence: CDR1 SGDLS, CDR2 YYNGEE. There are 13 residues in the CDR3. CDR3 amino acids: CASSTLTGNEQFF. The CDR3, as DNA: TGTGCCAGCAGCACACTGACAGGCAATGAGCAGTTCTTC.

This clone showed up just once. The gene calls are TRBV7-9 and TRBJ2-1; the D gene is possibly TRBD1 (6 bases). The CDR3 totals 14 residues. With 2 bases removed from V and 12 bases from J, the gap between germline ends came to 17 bases. The V gene's germline CDR1 is SEHNR and CDR2 FQNEAQ (reference sequence). The CDR3, as DNA: TGTGCCAGCAGCTTACCATCACAGGGAGATTGGCAGTTCTTC. Translated: CASSLPSQGDWQFF. Filled out from reference TRBV7-9 and TRBJ2-1, the complete variable domain reads DTGVSQNPRHKITKRGQNVTFRCDPISEHNRLYWYRQTLGQGPEFLTYFQNEAQLEKSRLLSDRFSAERPKGSFSTLEIQRTEQGDSAMYLCASSLPSQGDWQFFGPGTRLTVL.

This clone came up once. The chain carries TRBV11-2 and TRBJ2-1; TRBD2 aligns across 8 bases. The CDR3 has 17 residues. CDR1 SGHAT and CDR2 FQNNGV come from the germline V gene. V shed 0 bases, J shed 4 bases, and the junction held 8 bases outside the gene matches. CDR3 in amino acids: CASSLDGGLGSYNEQFF. The CDR3 nucleotides are TGTGCCAGCAGCTTAGACGGGGGACTAGGATCTTACAATGAGCAGTTCTTC.

The chain combines TRBV19 with TRBJ2-5; D is unclear. Germline V gene data show CDR1 as LNHDA and CDR2 as SQIVND (reference sequence). Trimming removed 2 bases at V and 4 bases at J, with 8 bases between. The length of the CDR3 is 13 residues. The CDR3 reads CASSIQLGETQYF. The CDR3 nucleotides are TGTGCCAGTAGTATACAGCTAGGAGAGACCCAGTACTTC.

The chain couples TRBV7-3 to TRBJ2-7; weak D call: TRBD2 (5 bases). This CDR3 is built from 15 residues. The V gene lost 5 bases and the J gene lost 0 bases, with 14 bases spanning the gap. In germline, CDR1 is SGHTA, CDR2 FQGTGA. The CDR3 is CASSPSGVNSYEQYF. The CDR3 region has the DNA TGTGCCAGCAGCCCGAGCGGAGTCAACTCCTACGAGCAGTACTTC.

J is TRBJ1-5 and V is TRBV7-8, with TRBD1 matching 9 bases. With V trimmed by 5 bases and J by 2 bases, 7 bases remained unmatched. Germline CDR1 reads SGHVS; CDR2 reads FQNEAQ. This CDR3 is 16 amino acids long. The CDR3 loop reads CASSLTGGLGNQPQHF. Written as DNA, the CDR3 is TGTGCCAGCAGCCTAACAGGGGGCCTTGGCAATCAGCCCCAGCATTTT.

The chain carries TRBV7-2 and TRBJ2-1, with a tentative D call TRBD2 (5 bases). The germline V and J ends were trimmed by 8 bases and 4 bases, with 15 bases remaining between them. The germline V gene encodes CDR1 SGHTA and CDR2 FQGNSA. The CDR3 runs to 14 residues. The CDR3 bases are TGTGCCAGCGGACTGGTGGCAGGTTACAATGAGCAGTTCTTC. Translation: CASGLVAGYNEQFF.

The chain joins TRBV28 to TRBJ2-5; 11 nucleotides agree with TRBD2. The germline gives CDR1 MDHEN, CDR2 SYDVKM. This CDR3 comprises 15 residues. V gave up 2 bases and J gave up 1 base; unmatched junction bases: 0. The chain's CDR3 is CASSLTSGGQETQYF. The CDR3 DNA follows: TGTGCCAGCAGTTTAACTAGCGGGGGCCAAGAGACCCAGTACTTC.